This T cell receptor beta chain stems from a study of identifying expanded T cells in peripheral blood. General study findings and limits: Differentially abundant clones: roughly 1.2 between replicates, about 15 at around 15 days, around 20 at four.

The trim removed 6 bases at V and 5 bases at J, leaving 6 bases unmatched. The CDR3 has 13 residues. Germline CDR1 MNHEY, CDR2 SMNVEV (reference sequence). The assay was immunoSEQ multiplex PCR, and TCRdb's table has in-frame clones only and misses some. The sample shows tens of thousands of clones, approximately 83% of them seen only once. Turning to this clone: The target antigen is unknown.

Collection occurred without any documented infections or immune events in donors. The source of this sequence is a person aged 18-70 years in good health. The chain uses TRBV27 and TRBJ2-7; the match to TRBD2 covers 8 bases. The source material was blood. CDR3 sequence: CASRARGGNEQYF. CDR3 bases: TGTGCCAGCAGAGCACGGGGGGGGAACGAGCAGTACTTC.